These T cell receptor beta chains were read from a single sample in a study of blood T cell repertoires in COVID-19. Sequencing was performed with immunoSEQ multiplex PCR; in TCRdb, only in-frame clones are kept and a portion is missing. The sample holds around 170,000 clones, 80% to 90% seen once. The specimen sequenced was peripheral blood. These receptors were collected from a man aged 30-40 years with active or convalescent COVID-19. Both conserved end residues are part of each CDR3. A D gene is named only where the DNA matches it firmly. Clone sizes are given selectively: once, few, many, or a class where the clone is expanded.

size	V	J	D	DNA	CDR3
-	TRBV6-4	TRBJ1-2	-	TGTGCCAGCAGTGACGGCTTCTATGGCTACACCTTC	CASSDGFYGYTF
-	TRBV19	TRBJ1-5	TRBD1	TGTGCCAGTAGTCCCCGGGACAGCTTAGATCAGCCCCAGCATTTT	CASSPRDSLDQPQHF
-	TRBV7-2	TRBJ1-1	-	TGTGCCAGCAGCAATCAAGAGGACACTGAAGCTTTCTTT	CASSNQEDTEAFF
-	TRBV21-1	TRBJ1-2	-	TGTGCCAGATTAGAAGGGGACAGTCCTACCCGAGTCTGCTATGGCTACACCTTC	CARLEGDSPTRVCYGYTF
few	TRBV6-4	TRBJ1-3	-	TGTGCCAGCAGTGAATCCAGAGGGAGCTCTGGAAACACCATATATTTT	CASSESRGSSGNTIYF
-	TRBV28	TRBJ1-1	-	TGTGCCAGCAGCCTAGGAGGCCCGGCGGAAGCTTTCTTT	CASSLGGPAEAFF
-	TRBV7-9	TRBJ1-2	-	TGTGCCAGCAGCTTAGAGCAGGGCGGCTACACCTTC	CASSLEQGGYTF
-	TRBV3-1/TRBV3-2	TRBJ2-5	-	TGTGCCAGCAGCCCTACCTCCAGGGGCCCCCAAGAGACCCAGTACTTC	CASSPTSRGPQETQYF
-	TRBV19	TRBJ2-1	TRBD2	TGTGCCAGTACCGGACTAGCGGGCCACAATGAGCAGTTCTTC	CASTGLAGHNEQFF
-	TRBV24-1	TRBJ1-2	-	TGTGCCACCAGTGATGGCCCCCGCGGAGAGTACTATGGCTACACCTTC	CATSDGPRGEYYGYTF
many	TRBV7-9	TRBJ1-5	-	TGTGCCAGCAGTGCGTACAATCAGCCCCAGCATTTT	CASSAYNQPQHF
-	TRBV19	TRBJ1-5	-	TGTGCCAGTAGTATAAGCCAGGGGTTGTACAGCAATCAGCCCCAGCATTTT	CASSISQGLYSNQPQHF
-	TRBV5-1	TRBJ1-5	TRBD1	TGCGCCAGCAGCCGAGGGGACAGGGAAAGCAATCAGCCCCAGCATTTT	CASSRGDRESNQPQHF
-	TRBV6-1	TRBJ2-5	TRBD1	TGTGCCAGCAGTGAAGCGGGGGCGGGGACAGGGGGCGAAGAGACCCAGTACTTC	CASSEAGAGTGGEETQYF
-	TRBV2	TRBJ1-5	-	TGTGCCAGCAGCTCATCCCGGAGCAATCAGCCCCAGCATTTT	CASSSSRSNQPQHF
-	TRBV19	TRBJ1-6	TRBD1	TGTGCCAGTAGTACCGGACAGGGGGCTTATTCACCCCTCCACTTT	CASSTGQGAYSPLHF
-	TRBV6-5	TRBJ1-1	-	TGTGCCAGCGGCGGAGGGCCTGAAGCTTTCTTT	CASGGGPEAFF
few	TRBV11-2	TRBJ1-5	TRBD1	TGTGCCAGCAGCCGGTCGACAGGGTTCGATCAGCCCCAGCATTTT	CASSRSTGFDQPQHF
-	TRBV5-1	TRBJ2-1	-	TGCGCCAGCAGCGGGGGGGCTGACAATGAGCAGTTCTTC	CASSGGADNEQFF
-	TRBV4-3	TRBJ1-2	-	TGCGCCAGCAGCCAAGGGACTGGGTATGGCTACACCTTC	CASSQGTGYGYTF
-	TRBV5-6	TRBJ2-5	-	TGTGCCAGCAGCCGGGACTTCCCGGCCGGGACCCAGTACTTC	CASSRDFPAGTQYF
-	TRBV6-5	TRBJ1-5	TRBD1	TGTGCCAGCAGAAGGACAGGGTACAATCAGCCCCAGCATTTT	CASRRTGYNQPQHF
-	TRBV2	TRBJ1-2	-	TGTGCCAGCAGTTCAAAGGTCAGGGTAATGGGCTACACCTTC	CASSSKVRVMGYTF
-	TRBV19	TRBJ2-2	-	TGTGCCAGTAGGCTAGACACCGGGGAGCTGTTTTTT	CASRLDTGELFF
-	TRBV25-1	TRBJ1-1	TRBD1	TGTGCCAGCTTACGGACAGGGGGCTTCACTGAAGCTTTCTTT	CASLRTGGFTEAFF
-	TRBV19	TRBJ1-3	TRBD1	TGTGCCAGTAGTATCGGCCCTACAGGGGACACCATATATTTT	CASSIGPTGDTIYF